This record covers a single TCR beta chain. This receptor's antigen is unknown. No base quality values were provided; no much bigger clone lies one nucleotide off. This entry comes from a study of blood T cell repertoires in COVID-19 (dated by TCRdb to 2020 to 2022). About the investigation overall: Collaborator samples came from the United States, Italy and Spain and covered acute and convalescent phases of COVID-19. The material from the prospective study consisted of cDNA or gDNA derived from T cells, B-cell-depleted T cells, or PBMCs. Subjects who had been exposed to COVID-19, were actively infected with it, or had recovered from it provided the deeply sampled blood TCRbeta repertoires that made up the dataset. The repertoires were released in a freely available public database meant as a resource for research on the immune response to SARS-CoV-2. The samples were drawn from two sources: the first 160 participants of the ongoing ImmuneRACE study, and about 1,300 subjects contributed by 6 global collaborators. A de-identified subject ID, COVID-19 status, age in years and sex were almost always included in the sample metadata. Where available, HLA class I and class II types were obtained from metadata supplied by the sample provider rather than from assay-based typing.

The germline V gene gives CDR1 as SGHVS and CDR2 as FQNEAQ. V trim: 2 bases; J trim: 7 bases; unmatched bases: 9. There are 16 amino acids in the CDR3, from cysteine to phenylalanine inclusive. Only the CDR3 DNA is retained, 48 bases long and in frame from the first base. TCRbeta CDR3 regions were amplified from genomic DNA by means of the immunoSEQ Assay, a bias-controlled multiplex PCR. The original methods were these. The number of nucleated cells in each sample was estimated by amplification of reference gene primers within the assay. To quantify the absolute abundance of each unique TCRbeta CDR3 rearrangement, sequence reads were collapsed and filtered. For each sample, productive Simpson clonality was calculated as the square root of Simpson's diversity index across productive rearrangements. TCRdb took over this immuneACCESS table, retaining in-frame rearrangements with V and J assigned. Such tables are incomplete; in checked studies, under half of the missing clones stem from an unresolved V gene, and the remainder is unexplained. That table supplies the V and J calls and clone size; D and trimming were determined from the DNA. Counted in this sample were some 300,000 clones; approximately 88% of them appeared once. Clones ranked in the top ten supply approximately 6.6% of the sample.

General conclusions and limits of the study: How much clinical and demographic metadata was included differed by source and by participant, and the metadata was provided uncurated.

Another Seattle source contributed samples from volunteer blood donors who had recovered from COVID-19. Each collaborating institution followed its own protocols to collect whole blood in K2EDTA tubes. For TCRbeta analysis, collaborator samples were shipped as frozen whole blood, as isolated PBMCs, or as DNA extracted from either sample type. This clonotype was obtained from a woman in her twenties or thirties who had recovered from COVID-19. In this chain, TRBV7-8 is recombined with TRBJ2-4, and 9 bases in between align with TRBD2. Sequencing used peripheral blood. The DNA sequence is TGTGCCAGCAGCTTACTAAGCGGGGGGCGCGGGAACATTCAGTACTTC. It translates as CASSLLSGGRGNIQYF.